This T cell receptor beta chain originates from a study of blood T cells in healthy people across ages. General observations from the study: What prevented conclusive comparison of naive and antigen-experienced cells was that PBMCs were unsorted.

The CDR3 is 14 amino acids. CDR1 is MNHEY and CDR2 is SVGAGI in the germline V gene. The V end lost 2 bases, the J end lost 7 bases, and 14 bases lay between the germline ends. A sample-barcoded 5' primer and a J-beta primer mix were used in a second PCR of about 7 to 12 cycles. MiXCR, applied by TCRdb to the 5' RACE reads, yields one record per CDR3 protein. The sample carries hundreds of thousands of distinct CDR3 sequences, about 30% recorded once. Concerning this clonotype itself: No antigen is known for it.

This clonotype was obtained from a woman older than 75 in good health. Sequenced: blood. The rearrangement uses TRBV6-5 and TRBJ1-1, with D perhaps matching TRBD1 (6 bases). In DNA, the CDR3 is TGTGCCAGCAGTTACCGGCGGGGGCAGGGTGAAGCTTTCTTT. It specifies CASSYRRGQGEAFF.